One and the same sample provided the 32 T cell receptor beta chains below, sequenced in a study of blood T cells in healthy people across ages. With a J-beta primer mix and a sample-barcoded 5' primer, a second PCR ran about 6 to 11 cycles. TCRdb re-derived calls from the 5' RACE reads in MiXCR, one entry per CDR3 protein. Here the sample spans 1,800,000 or so distinct CDR3 sequences, about two fifths being singletons. Input material: blood. The receptors were sampled from a human donor in good health.

This clonotype showed up many times. This chain uses TRBV4-2 with TRBJ1-2; 7 bases are a match to TRBD1. The CDR3 totals 15 residues. The V and J ends lost 1 base and 4 bases, in that order; junction bases with no gene match: 6. The germline CDR1 and CDR2 sequences are LGHNA and YNFKEQ. CDR3: CASSQGGPGGYGYTF. The CDR3 DNA is TGTGCCAGCAGCCAAGGGGGCCCAGGGGGCTATGGCTACACCTTC.

This clonotype was recorded a few times. The chain joins TRBV9 to TRBJ2-5; 7 positions match TRBD1. V lost 4 bases, J lost 5 bases, and 11 bases stayed unmatched. Germline CDR1 and CDR2: SGDLS and YYNGEE. CDR3 length equals 15 residues. As DNA, the CDR3 is TGTGCCAGCAGCATACGGACAGGTTATGAGGAGACCCAGTACTTC. This translates into CASSIRTGYEETQYF.

This chain links TRBV29-1 with TRBJ1-2; D call uncertain. From germline, CDR1 is SQVTM and CDR2 ANQGSEA. V lost 3 bases and J 5 bases, leaving 13 bases between the germline ends. CDR3 length equals 13 residues. CDR3 nucleotides: TGCAGCGTTGAGAAAGGGCCTGGGTATGGCTACACCTTC. Its translation is CSVEKGPGYGYTF.

This chain links TRBV28 with TRBJ1-5, with D hard to call. CDR3 length: 15 residues. Per germline, CDR1 MDHEN and CDR2 SYDVKM. V was cut by 7 bases and J by 4 bases, with 17 bases left in between. The CDR3, as DNA: TGTGCCAGCATGTTAGACCCCAGTGGAAATCAGCCCCAGCATTTT. This translates into CASMLDPSGNQPQHF.

The chain's CDR3 is CASSEFAGTGGETEAFF. Here the CDR3 DNA reads TGTGCCAGCAGTGAATTCGCCGGGACAGGGGGCGAGACTGAAGCTTTCTTT. The rearrangement links TRBV25-1 to TRBJ1-1; 12 bases line up with TRBD1. Germline-derived CDR1 and CDR2 are MGHDK and SYGVNS. The CDR3 covers 17 residues. Losses at the gene ends were 1 base for V and 5 bases for J; bases not matched to a gene: 8.

This clonotype was detected only a few times. This rearrangement joins TRBV4-1 to TRBJ1-2; D gene ambiguous. Germline assignment: CDR1 MGHRA and CDR2 YSYEKL. The V gene lost 0 bases and the J gene lost 4 bases, with 9 bases spanning the gap. The CDR3 has 14 residues. The CDR3 sequence: CASSQEDGFYGYTF. For the CDR3, the DNA is TGCGCCAGCAGCCAAGAGGACGGGTTCTATGGCTACACCTTC.

This chain uses TRBV4-2 with TRBJ2-3; D is possibly TRBD2 (6 bases). With 4 bases removed from V and 7 bases from J, the gap between germline ends came to 21 bases. The germline gives CDR1 LGHNA, CDR2 YNFKEQ. This CDR3 contains 16 residues. In nucleotides, the CDR3 is TGTGCCAGCAGCCTCCGGGACTCCGGAGGAGGAAATACGCAGTATTTT. Encoded protein: CASSLRDSGGGNTQYF.

CDR3 nucleotides: TGCGCCAGCAGCTTTTTGGGGACCCAAGGAGAGACCCAGTACTTC. Its translation: CASSFLGTQGETQYF. The genes are TRBV5-1 and TRBJ2-5; D may correspond to TRBD1 or TRBD2 (5 bases each). Trimming removed 2 bases at V and 4 bases at J, with 15 bases between. The germline V gene has CDR1 SGHRS and CDR2 YFSETQ. This CDR3 spans 15 amino acids.

The V call is TRBV29-1, the J call TRBJ2-3; 9 positions match TRBD1. The V gene's germline CDR1 is SQVTM and CDR2 ANQGSEA. The CDR3 is made up of 15 amino acids. Trimming took 6 bases from V and 2 from J; bases not matched to a gene: 9. The CDR3 DNA reads TGCAGCGTCGCGGGACAGGGATTTTCCACAGATACGCAGTATTTT. Its protein is CSVAGQGFSTDTQYF.

This clonotype has just a few counts. At one end the junction does not follow the germline gene, possibly because of a read error. The chain has TRBV6-2 or TRBV6-3 and TRBJ1-2; TRBD1 is a possible D gene (6 bases). This CDR3 region has 19 residues. Germline V lookup: CDR1 MNHEY, CDR2 SVGEGT. In DNA form, the CDR3 reads TGTGCCAGCCGTTACGACCCGAAGGCAGGGGAGGACGTTAACTATGGCTACACCTTC. It specifies CASRYDPKAGEDVNYGYTF.

This clonotype was seen only a few times. V and J are TRBV7-2 and TRBJ1-1; D unclear. Trimming cost V 10 bases and J 8 bases, with 20 bases left between them. The CDR3 extends over 13 amino acids. Germline V CDR1 and CDR2: SGHTA, FQGNSA. CDR3 nucleotide sequence: TGTGCCACCCGCGGGAACAGTTTATTCGAAGCTTTCTTT. It codes for CATRGNSLFEAFF. Variable domain in full (rest from reference TRBV7-2 and TRBJ1-1): GAGVSQSPSNKVTEKGKDVELRCDPISGHTALYWYRQSLGQGLEFLIYFQGNSAPDKSGLPSDRFSAERTGGSVSTLTIQRTQQEDSAVYLCATRGNSLFEAFFGQGTRLTVV.

The rearrangement joins TRBV5-6 to TRBJ2-3, with 7 bases matching TRBD2. Germline V lookup: CDR1 SGHDT, CDR2 YYEEEE. This CDR3 comprises 16 residues. With V trimmed by 4 bases and J by 3 bases, 11 bases remained unmatched. CDR3 residues: CASSQPYGGYTDTQYF. CDR3 nucleotides: TGTGCCAGCAGCCAACCGTACGGGGGGTATACAGATACGCAGTATTTT.

The chain links TRBV6-6 to TRBJ2-5; D remains unclear. V shed 2 bases and J shed 3 bases, with 7 bases lying between them. Germline V gene lookup returns CDR1 MNHNY and CDR2 SVGAGI (reference sequence). The CDR3 runs 13 residues. CDR3 region: CASSYLDKETQYF. CDR3 nucleotide sequence: TGTGCCAGCAGTTACCTAGATAAAGAGACCCAGTACTTC.

This clonotype appeared a few times. V and J are TRBV12-5 and TRBJ1-5; D is possibly TRBD1 (5 bases). V was shortened by 7 bases and J by 4 bases, with 11 bases between the two germline ends. Looked up from germline, CDR1 is LGHNT and CDR2 is FRNRAP. The CDR3 runs 13 residues. CDR3 bases: TGTGCTAGTGCCCCGGGACGGAATCAGCCCCAGCATTTT. Translating gives CASAPGRNQPQHF.

This chain links TRBV6-5 with TRBJ2-6; tentatively, D is TRBD1 or TRBD2 (5 bases each). CDR1 and CDR2 (germline): MNHEY, SVGAGI. V lost 4 bases and J 0 bases, leaving 16 bases between the germline ends. This CDR3 spans 18 amino acids. CDR3 DNA sequence: TGTGCCAGCAGTTCTAGGGACCGCCGGAGCTCTGGGGCCAACGTCCTGACTTTC. Its protein is CASSSRDRRSSGANVLTF.

This clonotype was counted only a few times. CDR3: CSVGRSGLAEETQYF. CDR3 in DNA: TGCAGCGTGGGAAGGTCGGGACTGGCAGAAGAGACCCAGTACTTC. The V gene is TRBV29-1, the J gene TRBJ2-5, with D possibly being TRBD2 (6 bases). V was shortened by 6 bases and J by 3 bases, with 20 bases between the two germline ends. CDR3 length: 15 amino acids. Germline V gene lookup returns CDR1 SQVTM and CDR2 ANQGSEA.

V and J are TRBV6-6 and TRBJ2-1; weak D call: TRBD2 (5 bases). V shed 2 bases and J shed 6 bases, with 14 bases lying between them. Looked up from germline, CDR1 is MNHNY and CDR2 is SVGAGI (reference sequence). The CDR3 runs to 15 residues. The CDR3 reads CASSYVGSETNEQFF. CDR3 DNA: TGTGCCAGCAGTTACGTTGGGAGCGAGACCAATGAGCAGTTCTTC.

V is TRBV4-2 and J is TRBJ2-1; 9 bases map to TRBD2. Germline V CDR1 and CDR2: LGHNA, YNFKEQ. The CDR3 has 16 residues. The J segment lost 7 bases and the V segment lost 4 bases, leaving 11 bases of the junction unmatched. The CDR3 nucleotides are TGTGCCAGCAGCCGAGCAGCGGGGGGCGCATTTAATGAGCAGTTCTTC. Translation: CASSRAAGGAFNEQFF.

This rearrangement joins TRBV20-1 to TRBJ2-1; tentatively, D is TRBD1 or TRBD2 (8 bases each). The CDR3 has 16 amino acids. Per the germline V gene, CDR1 is DFQATT and CDR2 is SNEGSKA (reference sequence). V was cut by 3 bases and J by 5 bases, with 20 bases left in between. The CDR3 is CSARGPGGGGNNEQFF. The CDR3 DNA follows: TGCAGTGCTAGGGGTCCAGGGGGCGGGGGGAACAATGAGCAGTTCTTC.

V is TRBV20-1 and J is TRBJ2-3; D not resolved. V was clipped by 6 bases and J by 1 base, with 11 bases between them. CDR1 is DFQATT and CDR2 is SNEGSKA in the germline V gene (reference sequence). The CDR3 sequence is 13 residues long. In DNA form, the CDR3 reads TGCAGTGCACCACTGGTGGGCACAGATACGCAGTATTTT. This translates into CSAPLVGTDTQYF.

This chain joins TRBV27 and TRBJ2-3; D gene unclear. From germline, CDR1 is MNHEY and CDR2 SMNVEV (reference sequence). CDR3 length: 15 residues. Trimming removed 2 bases at V and 0 bases at J, with 9 bases between. This chain's CDR3 is CASSLRTTSTDTQYF. The CDR3 DNA follows: TGTGCCAGCAGTTTAAGGACGACTAGCACAGATACGCAGTATTTT.

The rearrangement joins TRBV7-6 to TRBJ1-2; 7 bases match TRBD1. Germline V lookup: CDR1 SGHVS, CDR2 FNYEAQ. The CDR3 spans 15 residues. V trimming: 2 bases; J trimming: 4 bases; junction bases outside the gene matches: 7. The CDR3 DNA sequence: TGTGCCAGCAGCTTATTACAGGGGATGGGCTATGGCTACACCTTC. This gives the protein CASSLLQGMGYGYTF.

This clonotype has more than one count but fewer than ten. This chain joins TRBV7-9 and TRBJ2-7; TRBD1 matches at 9 bases. The CDR3 runs 15 residues. The germline V gene has CDR1 SEHNR and CDR2 FQNEAQ (reference sequence). Trimming cost V 5 bases and J 2 bases; bases outside gene matches: 7. As DNA, the CDR3 is TGTGCCAGCAGCCACCCGGGACAGGGAACCTACGAGCAGTACTTC. Translated, it gives CASSHPGQGTYEQYF.

As concerns this clonotype: A much larger clone lies a single base off, so this may be a read error. The chain links TRBV9 to TRBJ1-6, with 11 bases lining up with TRBD1. This CDR3 comprises 15 residues. CDR1 is SGDLS and CDR2 is YYNGEE in the germline V gene. J gave up 9 bases and V 1 base, and 3 bases lay outside the gene matches. The CDR3 nucleotides are TGTGCCAGCAGCGTAAAGGACAGGGGGCCTTCACCCCTCCACTTT. Residues: CASSVKDRGPSPLHF.

The CDR3 loop reads CASSEYFTGENSYEQYF. The CDR3 nucleotides read TGTGCCAGCAGTGAATATTTCACCGGTGAGAACTCCTACGAGCAGTACTTC. The chain carries TRBV25-1 and TRBJ2-7; D uncertain. The CDR3 is 17 amino acids. The V end lost 0 bases, the J end lost 0 bases, and 15 bases lay between the germline ends. The germline gives CDR1 MGHDK, CDR2 SYGVNS.

The chain has TRBV5-6 and TRBJ1-6; D unresolved. Looked up from germline, CDR1 is SGHDT and CDR2 is YYEEEE. Trimming shortened V by 4 bases and J by 3 bases, and 8 bases separated the two germline ends. This CDR3 region has 14 residues. CDR3 protein: CASSPPFYNSPLHF. The CDR3 bases are TGTGCCAGCAGCCCACCTTTCTATAATTCACCCCTCCACTTT.

This clonotype has a handful of counts. The chain carries TRBV7-2 and TRBJ1-1; 7 bases align to TRBD1. The germline V gene has CDR1 SGHTA and CDR2 FQGNSA. With 4 bases clipped from V and 0 bases from J, the junction kept 5 bases outside the gene matches. The CDR3 runs 15 residues. The CDR3 DNA reads TGTGCCAGCAGCTGGGGGACAGCTATGAACACTGAAGCTTTCTTT. Translated: CASSWGTAMNTEAFF. The full variable domain, completed using reference TRBV7-2 and TRBJ1-1, is GAGVSQSPSNKVTEKGKDVELRCDPISGHTALYWYRQSLGQGLEFLIYFQGNSAPDKSGLPSDRFSAERTGGSVSTLTIQRTQQEDSAVYLCASSWGTAMNTEAFFGQGTRLTVV.

Points on this clonotype: The junction departs from the called germline gene at one end, perhaps through a read error. The genes are TRBV5-6 and TRBJ2-1, with D tentatively TRBD1 (8 bases). This CDR3 is built from 14 residues. Germline V gene sequence: CDR1 SGHDT, CDR2 YYEEEE. In DNA, the CDR3 is TGTGCCAGCAAACAGGGGGGGAACTACGATGAGCAGTTCTTC. Protein sequence: CASKQGGNYDEQFF.

This clonotype was found many times. The rearrangement links TRBV11-2 to TRBJ2-1; 9 nucleotides agree with TRBD1. This CDR3 is 15 amino acids long. V trimming: 5 bases; J trimming: 8 bases; junction bases outside the gene matches: 10. CDR1 SGHAT and CDR2 FQNNGV come from the germline V gene. Here the CDR3 reads CASSKTGGEIYEQFF. CDR3 DNA: TGTGCCAGCAGCAAAACAGGGGGCGAAATCTATGAGCAGTTCTTC.

This sequence joins TRBV10-3 and TRBJ1-1; D is undetermined. CDR1 and CDR2 from the germline V gene are ENHRY and SYGVKD. The CDR3 covers 15 residues. V lost 3 bases, J lost 0 bases, and 11 bases lay in between. The CDR3 is CAISDVSSLNTEAFF. DNA for the CDR3: TGTGCCATCAGTGATGTTAGCTCCCTGAACACTGAAGCTTTCTTT.

This clonotype has only a few counts. This CDR3 is CASSLYSGLTQYF. CDR3 nucleotide sequence: TGTGCCAGCAGCTTATACTCCGGGTTGACCCAGTACTTC. This chain joins TRBV7-2 and TRBJ2-5; D is uncertain. The germline V gene has CDR1 SGHTA and CDR2 FQGNSA. The CDR3 length is 13 residues. The V end lost 2 bases, the J end lost 7 bases, and 11 bases lay between the germline ends.

This clonotype was found a few times. The genes are TRBV3-1 and TRBJ2-1, with unresolved D. V was pared by 5 bases and J by 12 bases, with 14 bases between. The CDR3 is 12 amino acids. Per germline, CDR1 LGHDT and CDR2 YNNKEL (reference sequence). CDR3 in amino acids: CASSAHWVRQFF. The CDR3 bases are TGTGCCAGCAGCGCGCATTGGGTTCGGCAGTTCTTC.